This T cell receptor (beta chain) stems from a study of cytomegalovirus exposure and HLA in healthy donors. Use of 60 Vbeta and 13 Jbeta primers characterized the PCR. Libraries were prepared by immunoSEQ multiplex PCR; TCRdb keeps only in-frame clonotypes and omits some of them. The listing contains under 150,000 clones. CDR1 is SGHAT, CDR2 FQNNGV, per germline. The CDR3 is 13 amino acids. V gave up 2 bases and J gave up 5 bases, with 6 bases separating them. This sequence was found in a man aged 40-55 years in good health and CMV-seronegative. This chain links TRBV11-2 with TRBJ2-2; D remains unclear. Sample: PBMCs. DNA of the CDR3: TGTGCCAGCAGCTTAATCAGGACCGGGGAGCTGTTTTTT. It specifies CASSLIRTGELFF.